The 13 T cell receptor beta chains given below trace back to one sample, sequenced in a study of T cell repertoires and HLA-DP antigens. Measured with immunoSEQ multiplex PCR; TCRdb has only the in-frame clones, and not every one. The data show about 110,000 clones, about 92% seen once. Their cognate antigens are unknown. The sequenced sample consisted of CD4+ T cells from PBMCs. Receptors were obtained from a woman younger than 35 in good health and CMV-seronegative.

V gene TRBV28 combines with J gene TRBJ2-5; a weak D match, TRBD2 (6 bases). V was cut by 1 base and J by 6 bases, with 12 bases left in between. This CDR3 is built from 14 residues. Germline assignment: CDR1 MDHEN and CDR2 SYDVKM. The CDR3 sequence: CASSLLGGAKTQYF. CDR3 in DNA: TGTGCCAGCAGTTTATTGGGGGGTGCTAAGACCCAGTACTTC. The whole variable domain, filled in from reference TRBV28 and TRBJ2-5, reads DVKVTQSSRYLVKRTGEKVFLECVQDMDHENMFWYRQDPGLGLRLIYFSYDVKMKEKGDIPEGYSVSREKKERFSLILESASTNQTSMYLCASSLLGGAKTQYFGPGTRLLVL.

The genes are TRBV7-2 and TRBJ2-2; 10 bases line up with TRBD1. The trim removed 4 bases at V and 6 bases at J, leaving 8 bases unmatched. Germline CDR1 SGHTA, CDR2 FQGNSA. The CDR3 spans 16 residues. In DNA, the CDR3 is TGTGCCAGCAGCTCCACGACAGGGGGCAGCGCCGGGGAGCTGTTTTTT. Its protein product is CASSSTTGGSAGELFF. The whole variable domain, filled in from reference TRBV7-2 and TRBJ2-2, reads GAGVSQSPSNKVTEKGKDVELRCDPISGHTALYWYRQSLGQGLEFLIYFQGNSAPDKSGLPSDRFSAERTGGSVSTLTIQRTQQEDSAVYLCASSSTTGGSAGELFFGEGSRLTVL.

V gene TRBV10-3 combines with J gene TRBJ2-2; 9 bases agree with TRBD1. The CDR3 spans 16 residues. Germline CDR1 ENHRY, CDR2 SYGVKD. J lost 1 base, V lost 5 bases, and 5 bases had no gene match. In DNA, the CDR3 is TGTGCCATCAGTTGGGACAGGGCCCGGAACACCGGGGAGCTGTTTTTT. This codes for CAISWDRARNTGELFF.

This clone was detected only once. The V gene is TRBV11-2, the J gene TRBJ2-5, with a tentative D call TRBD2 (6 bases). Germline loops: CDR1 SGHAT, CDR2 FQNNGV. The CDR3 is 15 residues long. Trimming pared 4 bases from V and 2 bases from J, leaving 14 bases between. CDR3 coding DNA: TGTGCCAGCAGCTCCCCCGGGACTGGGCAAGAGACCCAGTACTTC. Translation: CASSSPGTGQETQYF.

The chain employs TRBV6-5 and TRBJ1-2; 7 positions match TRBD1. The CDR3 has 16 residues. V shed 2 bases and J 5 bases; nucleotides not matched to a gene: 11. Germline CDR1 MNHEY, CDR2 SVGAGI. CDR3 amino acids: CASSYSTWTGEYGYTF. CDR3 bases: TGTGCCAGCAGTTACAGTACCTGGACAGGAGAGTATGGCTACACCTTC.

This clone came up once. The rearrangement joins TRBV21-1 to TRBJ2-4; TRBD1, as called in the table, went unchecked against the DNA. TRBV21-1 is a documented pseudogene. The CDR3 runs to 20 residues. The CDR3 coding sequence is TGTGCCAGCAGCCGGAGTGTACCAGGGGCCGGCCCGTTGGCCAAAAACATTCAGTACTTC. Amino acid sequence: CASSRSVPGAGPLAKNIQYF.

The rearrangement joins TRBV29-1 to TRBJ2-2, with TRBD2 matching over 8 bases. The CDR3 has 16 residues. Germline V gene data show CDR1 as SQVTM and CDR2 as ANQGSEA. J lost 2 bases, V lost 6 bases, and 11 bases had no gene match. DNA for the CDR3: TGCAGCGTCGAGGCCGGGGGGGTTAGCAACACCGGGGAGCTGTTTTTT. Amino acids: CSVEAGGVSNTGELFF.

In this sample, this clone turned up once. J is TRBJ1-4 and V is TRBV5-4; possibly TRBD1 for D (6 bases). Between the trimmed V and J ends, which lost 0 bases and 10 bases, there was a span of 10 bases. This CDR3 is 13 amino acids long. The V gene's germline CDR1 is SGHNT and CDR2 YYREEE (reference sequence). The CDR3: CASSLAGGAKLFF. The CDR3 DNA sequence: TGTGCCAGCAGCTTGGCGGGGGGGGCAAAACTGTTTTTT.

The J gene is TRBJ1-2, the V gene TRBV6-6, with TRBD1 identical over 8 bases. The junction had 15 bases not matched to a gene; V was cut back by 2 bases and J by 10 bases. The CDR3 has 16 amino acids. Germline V gives CDR1 MNHNY, CDR2 SVGAGI (reference sequence). The CDR3 DNA reads as TGTGCCAGCAGTTACCAACCACCAGGGGGCAATGAGGACTACACCTTC. Translation: CASSYQPPGGNEDYTF.

This chain links TRBV19 with TRBJ2-2, with 8 positions matching TRBD2. From germline, CDR1 is LNHDA and CDR2 SQIVND (reference sequence). The CDR3 runs to 15 residues. V shed 7 bases and J 0 bases; nucleotides not matched to a gene: 4. CDR3 loop: CASTQLAANTGELFF. In nucleotides, the CDR3 is TGTGCCAGTACTCAACTAGCGGCGAACACCGGGGAGCTGTTTTTT.

The chain employs TRBV28 and TRBJ1-3, with D unclear. Germline assignment: CDR1 MDHEN and CDR2 SYDVKM. There are 14 residues in the CDR3. Trimming took 7 bases from V and 4 from J, leaving 14 bases between them. The CDR3 is CASTPGRQGNTIYF. CDR3 nucleotide sequence: TGTGCCAGCACCCCTGGCAGGCAGGGAAACACCATATATTTT.

The rearrangement uses TRBV2 and TRBJ1-5; 7 bases line up with TRBD1. V was clipped by 7 bases and J by 3 bases; unmatched bases: 9. The CDR3 contains 15 residues. Germline V lookup: CDR1 SNHLY, CDR2 FYNNEI. CDR3 DNA sequence: TGTGCCAGCAACCGGGACAGTGGGATCAATCAGCCCCAGCATTTT. Amino acid sequence: CASNRDSGINQPQHF.

V and J are TRBV28 and TRBJ2-3; 10 nucleotides line up with TRBD2. V gave up 5 bases and J gave up 0 bases; unmatched junction bases: 14. This CDR3 spans 19 amino acids. In germline, CDR1 is MDHEN, CDR2 SYDVKM. In DNA form, the CDR3 reads TGTGCCAGCAGTCCTACCCTAGCGGGGGTAGCGTTTAGCACAGATACGCAGTATTTT. Translation gives CASSPTLAGVAFSTDTQYF.